This T cell receptor beta chain was documented in a study of cytomegalovirus exposure and HLA in healthy donors. The study, taken as a whole, reports: Three CMV-associated chains proved CMV antigen-specific in vitro. Investigators reported 150 to 200 TCR beta chains as tied to cytomegalovirus.

TCRdb's table, derived via immunoSEQ multiplex PCR, lists solely in-frame clones and lacks some. The sample yields roughly 230,000 clones, 90% seen once. In the case of this clone: Antigen unknown.

Separate from the roughly 710-subject first cohort, the roughly 120-subject validation cohort was the one that the donors belonged to. Germline V lookup: CDR1 MNHEY, CDR2 SMNVEV (reference sequence). Deletions cut 4 bases from V and 4 bases from J, with 13 bases between. This CDR3 comprises 14 residues. This chain uses TRBV27 with TRBJ1-2, with a tentative D call TRBD1 (5 bases). The sequence was obtained from a woman aged 30 to 39 in good health and CMV-seronegative. The sequenced sample consisted of PBMCs. Here the CDR3 reads CASSYGTDFYGYTF. The CDR3 coding sequence is TGTGCCAGCAGTTACGGGACGGACTTCTATGGCTACACCTTC.